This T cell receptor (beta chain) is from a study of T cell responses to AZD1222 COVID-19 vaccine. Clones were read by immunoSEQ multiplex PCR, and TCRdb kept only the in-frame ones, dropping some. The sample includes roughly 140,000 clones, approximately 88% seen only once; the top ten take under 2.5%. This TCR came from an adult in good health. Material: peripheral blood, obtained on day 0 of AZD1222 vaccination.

Here the CDR3 DNA reads TGTGCCAGCAGCTTATATTTTCGGGTTAACACTGAAGCTTTCTTT. Its protein is CASSLYFRVNTEAFF. The chain uses TRBV7-2 and TRBJ1-1, with no clear D. This CDR3 contains 15 residues. CDR1 SGHTA and CDR2 FQGNSA come from the germline V gene. V was trimmed by 2 bases and J by 2 bases, leaving 12 bases between them.